This record concerns one TCR beta chain sequence. The antigen remains undetermined. The data were taken from a study of cytomegalovirus exposure and HLA in healthy donors. Primers included in the PCR were 60 Vbeta and 13 Jbeta primers. Clones were sequenced by immunoSEQ multiplex PCR, and TCRdb holds only the in-frame ones, with some missing. The specimen's table records over 100,000 clones. Study-wide results and caveats: In a later analysis, TCR association rates varied by HLA locus: DRB1 most, HLA-C fewest. A cluster of highly shared sequence variants was likely a sequencing artifact. In a later analysis, at a false discovery rate of 0.05, about 16,000 TCR beta sequences matched HLA alleles. A missense variant in DCLRE1C was later tied to TCR beta V- and J-gene trimming.

CDR3 size: 15 residues. V lost 1 base and J lost 5, with 12 bases in between. Germline loops: CDR1 LGHNA, CDR2 YSLEER. The chain has TRBV4-3 and TRBJ2-1; D possibly corresponds to TRBD1 (8 bases). The sample taken for sequencing was PBMCs. This receptor was identified in a man aged 35-49 years in good health and CMV-seropositive. The CDR3 loop reads CASSQGTGGDNEQFF. The CDR3 DNA reads TGCGCCAGCAGCCAAGGTACAGGGGGGGACAATGAGCAGTTCTTC.